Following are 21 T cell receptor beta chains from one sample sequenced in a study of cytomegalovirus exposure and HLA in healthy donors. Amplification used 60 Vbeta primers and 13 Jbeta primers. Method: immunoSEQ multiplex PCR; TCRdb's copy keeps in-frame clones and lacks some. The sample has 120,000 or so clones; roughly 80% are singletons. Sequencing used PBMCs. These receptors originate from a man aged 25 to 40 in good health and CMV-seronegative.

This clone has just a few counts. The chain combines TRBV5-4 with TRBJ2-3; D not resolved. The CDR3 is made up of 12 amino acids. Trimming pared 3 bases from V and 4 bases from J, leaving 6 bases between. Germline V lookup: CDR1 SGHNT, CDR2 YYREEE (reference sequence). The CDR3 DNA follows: TGTGCCAGCAGCTCGGGTGCAGATACGCAGTATTTT. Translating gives CASSSGADTQYF.

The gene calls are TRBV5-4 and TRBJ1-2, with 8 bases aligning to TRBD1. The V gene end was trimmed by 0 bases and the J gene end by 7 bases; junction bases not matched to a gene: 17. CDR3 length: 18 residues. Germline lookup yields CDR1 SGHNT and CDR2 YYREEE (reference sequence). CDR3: CASSLAGAGGAPGSGYTF. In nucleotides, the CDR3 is TGTGCCAGCAGCTTGGCCGGGGCAGGGGGCGCCCCGGGAAGTGGCTACACCTTC.

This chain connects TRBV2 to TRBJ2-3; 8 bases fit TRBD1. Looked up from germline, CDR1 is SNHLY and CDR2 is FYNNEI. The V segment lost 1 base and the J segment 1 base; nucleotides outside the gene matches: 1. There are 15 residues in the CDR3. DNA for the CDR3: TGTGCCAGCAGTGAAGAGGGACAGGGCACAGATACGCAGTATTTT. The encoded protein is CASSEEGQGTDTQYF.

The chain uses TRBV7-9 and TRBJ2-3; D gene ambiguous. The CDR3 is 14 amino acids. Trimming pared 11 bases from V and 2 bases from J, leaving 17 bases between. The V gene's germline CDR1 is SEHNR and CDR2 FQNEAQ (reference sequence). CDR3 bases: TGTGCCGGGCAGGTGCTCAGTAACACAGATACGCAGTATTTT. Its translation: CAGQVLSNTDTQYF.

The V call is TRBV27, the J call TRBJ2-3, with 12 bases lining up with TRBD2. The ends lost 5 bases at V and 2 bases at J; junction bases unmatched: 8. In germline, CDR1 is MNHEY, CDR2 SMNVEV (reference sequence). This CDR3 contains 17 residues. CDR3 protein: CASSVQTSGGFTDTQYF. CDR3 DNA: TGTGCCAGCAGTGTCCAGACTAGCGGGGGATTCACAGATACGCAGTATTTT.

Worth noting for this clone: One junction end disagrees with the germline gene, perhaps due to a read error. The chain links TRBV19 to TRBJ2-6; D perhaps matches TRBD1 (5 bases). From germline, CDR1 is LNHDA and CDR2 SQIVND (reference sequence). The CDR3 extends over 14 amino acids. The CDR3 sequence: CASNRESGANGLTF. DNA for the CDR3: TGTGCCAGTAATCGCGAGTCTGGGGCCAACGGCCTGACTTTC.

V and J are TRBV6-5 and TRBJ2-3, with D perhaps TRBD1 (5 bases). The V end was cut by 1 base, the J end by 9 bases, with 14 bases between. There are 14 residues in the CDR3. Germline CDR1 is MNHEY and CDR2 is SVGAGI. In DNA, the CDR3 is TGTGCCAGCAGTTACTTCCAGGGAATTAAAACGCAGTATTTT. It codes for CASSYFQGIKTQYF.

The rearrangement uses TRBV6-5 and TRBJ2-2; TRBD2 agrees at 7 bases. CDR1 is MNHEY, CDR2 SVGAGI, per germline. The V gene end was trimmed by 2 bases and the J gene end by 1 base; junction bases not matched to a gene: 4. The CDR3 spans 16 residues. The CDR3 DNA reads TGTGCCAGCAGTTACCCAGCGGGGAGGAACACCGGGGAGCTGTTTTTT. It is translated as CASSYPAGRNTGELFF.

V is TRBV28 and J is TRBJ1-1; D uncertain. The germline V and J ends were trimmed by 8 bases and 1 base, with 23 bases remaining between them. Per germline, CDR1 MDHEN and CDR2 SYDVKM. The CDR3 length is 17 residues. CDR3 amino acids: CASGNFRRGWRNTEAFF. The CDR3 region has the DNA TGTGCCAGCGGTAATTTTAGGCGAGGGTGGAGGAACACTGAAGCTTTCTTT.

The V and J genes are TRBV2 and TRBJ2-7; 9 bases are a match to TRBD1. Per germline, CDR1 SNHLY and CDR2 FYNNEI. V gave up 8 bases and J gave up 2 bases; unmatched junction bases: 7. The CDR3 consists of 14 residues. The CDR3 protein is CASQTGQGPYEQYF. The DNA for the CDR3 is TGTGCCAGCCAGACGGGACAGGGCCCCTACGAGCAGTACTTC.

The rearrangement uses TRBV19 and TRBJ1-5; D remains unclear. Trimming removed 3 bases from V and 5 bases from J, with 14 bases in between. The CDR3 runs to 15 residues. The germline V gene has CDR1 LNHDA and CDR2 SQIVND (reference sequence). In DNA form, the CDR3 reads TGTGCCAGTAGTATTTATCTCGAACTCCATCAGCCCCAGCATTTT. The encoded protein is CASSIYLELHQPQHF.

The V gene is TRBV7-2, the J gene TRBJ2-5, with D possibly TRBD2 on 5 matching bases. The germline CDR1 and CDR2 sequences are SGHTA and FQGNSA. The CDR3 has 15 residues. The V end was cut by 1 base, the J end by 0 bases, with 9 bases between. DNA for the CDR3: TGTGCCAGCAGCTTAGACGGGGATAACCAAGAGACCCAGTACTTC. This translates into CASSLDGDNQETQYF. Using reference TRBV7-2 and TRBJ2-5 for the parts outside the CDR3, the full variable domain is GAGVSQSPSNKVTEKGKDVELRCDPISGHTALYWYRQSLGQGLEFLIYFQGNSAPDKSGLPSDRFSAERTGGSVSTLTIQRTQQEDSAVYLCASSLDGDNQETQYFGPGTRLLVL.

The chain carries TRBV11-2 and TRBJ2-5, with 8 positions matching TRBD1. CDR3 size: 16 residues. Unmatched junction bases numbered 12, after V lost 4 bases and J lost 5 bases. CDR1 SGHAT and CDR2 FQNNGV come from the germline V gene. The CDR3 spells CASSSIRTGSGETQYF. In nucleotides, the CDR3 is TGTGCCAGCAGCTCCATCCGGACAGGGTCAGGGGAGACCCAGTACTTC.

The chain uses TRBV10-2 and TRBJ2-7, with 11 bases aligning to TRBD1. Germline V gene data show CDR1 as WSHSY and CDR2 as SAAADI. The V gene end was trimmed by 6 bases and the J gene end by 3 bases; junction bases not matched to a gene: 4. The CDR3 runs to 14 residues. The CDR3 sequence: CASRGGQGGYEQYF. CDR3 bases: TGCGCCAGCAGGGGGGGACAGGGGGGCTACGAGCAGTACTTC.

CDR3 in amino acids: CASSRELAGGIYEQYF. The CDR3 DNA reads TGTGCCAGTAGTAGAGAACTAGCGGGGGGGATCTACGAGCAGTACTTC. J is TRBJ2-7 and V is TRBV19, with 13 bases that match TRBD2. This CDR3 is 16 amino acids long. Germline V lookup: CDR1 LNHDA, CDR2 SQIVND (reference sequence). Germline trimming cut 4 bases from V and 3 bases from J; bases unmatched to any gene: 6. Together with reference TRBV19 and TRBJ2-7, the CDR3 gives the full variable domain: DGGITQSPKYLFRKEGQNVTLSCEQNLNHDAMYWYRQDPGQGLRLIYYSQIVNDFQKGDIAEGYSVSREKKESFPLTVTSAQKNPTAFYLCASSRELAGGIYEQYFGPGTRLTVT.

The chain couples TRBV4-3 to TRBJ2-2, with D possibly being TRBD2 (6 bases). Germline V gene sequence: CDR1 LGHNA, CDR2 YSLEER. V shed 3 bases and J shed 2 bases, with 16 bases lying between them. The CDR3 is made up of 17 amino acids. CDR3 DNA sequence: TGCGCCAGCAGCCACCCGGCCGGGAGTCTTAACACCGGGGAGCTGTTTTTT. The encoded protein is CASSHPAGSLNTGELFF.

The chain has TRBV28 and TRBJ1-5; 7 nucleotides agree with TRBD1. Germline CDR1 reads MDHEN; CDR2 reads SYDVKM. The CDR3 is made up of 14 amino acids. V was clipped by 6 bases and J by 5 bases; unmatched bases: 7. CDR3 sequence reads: CASSSGTAHQPQHF. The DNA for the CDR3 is TGTGCCAGCAGCTCCGGGACAGCCCATCAGCCCCAGCATTTT. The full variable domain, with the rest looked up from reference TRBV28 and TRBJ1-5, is DVKVTQSSRYLVKRTGEKVFLECVQDMDHENMFWYRQDPGLGLRLIYFSYDVKMKEKGDIPEGYSVSREKKERFSLILESASTNQTSMYLCASSSGTAHQPQHFGDGTRLSIL.

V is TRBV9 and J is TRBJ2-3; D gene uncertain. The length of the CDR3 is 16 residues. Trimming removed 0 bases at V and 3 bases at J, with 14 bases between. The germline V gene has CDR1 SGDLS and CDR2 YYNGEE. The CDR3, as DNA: TGTGCCAGCAGCGTAGAAAGTAACAGCCTTACAGATACGCAGTATTTT. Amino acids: CASSVESNSLTDTQYF.

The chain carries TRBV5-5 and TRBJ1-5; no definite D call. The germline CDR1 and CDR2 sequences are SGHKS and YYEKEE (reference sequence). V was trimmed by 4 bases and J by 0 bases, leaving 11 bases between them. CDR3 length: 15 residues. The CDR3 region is CASSQVADSNQPQHF. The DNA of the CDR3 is TGTGCCAGCAGCCAGGTGGCAGATAGCAATCAGCCCCAGCATTTT.

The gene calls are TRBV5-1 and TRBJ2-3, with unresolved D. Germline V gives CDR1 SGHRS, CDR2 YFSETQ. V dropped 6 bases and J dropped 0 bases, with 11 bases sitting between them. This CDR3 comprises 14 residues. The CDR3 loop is CASTYSTSTDTQYF. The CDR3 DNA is TGCGCCAGCACCTACAGTACTAGCACAGATACGCAGTATTTT. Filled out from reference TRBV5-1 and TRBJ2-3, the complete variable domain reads KAGVTQTPRYLIKTRGQQVTLSCSPISGHRSVSWYQQTPGQGLQFLFEYFSETQRNKGNFPGRFSGRQFSNSRSEMNVSTLELGDSALYLCASTYSTSTDTQYFGPGTRLTVL.

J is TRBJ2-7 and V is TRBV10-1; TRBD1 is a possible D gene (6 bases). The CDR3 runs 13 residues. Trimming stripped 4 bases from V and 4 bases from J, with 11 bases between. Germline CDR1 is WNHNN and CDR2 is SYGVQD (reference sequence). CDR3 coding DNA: TGCGCCAGCAGTGGGGACATACGGTACGAGCAGTACTTC. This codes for CASSGDIRYEQYF.